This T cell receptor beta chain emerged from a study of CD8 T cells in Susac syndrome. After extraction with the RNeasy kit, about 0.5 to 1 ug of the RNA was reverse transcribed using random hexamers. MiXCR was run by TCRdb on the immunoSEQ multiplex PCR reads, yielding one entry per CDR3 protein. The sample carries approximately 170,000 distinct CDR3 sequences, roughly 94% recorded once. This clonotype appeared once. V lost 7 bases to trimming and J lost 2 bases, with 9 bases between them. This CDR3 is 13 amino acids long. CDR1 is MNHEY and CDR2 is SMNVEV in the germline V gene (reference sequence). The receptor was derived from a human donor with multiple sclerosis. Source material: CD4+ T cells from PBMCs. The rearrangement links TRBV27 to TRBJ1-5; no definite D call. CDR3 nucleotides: TGTGCCAGCAAGCATAGGGGCAATCAGCCCCAGCATTTT. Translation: CASKHRGNQPQHF.